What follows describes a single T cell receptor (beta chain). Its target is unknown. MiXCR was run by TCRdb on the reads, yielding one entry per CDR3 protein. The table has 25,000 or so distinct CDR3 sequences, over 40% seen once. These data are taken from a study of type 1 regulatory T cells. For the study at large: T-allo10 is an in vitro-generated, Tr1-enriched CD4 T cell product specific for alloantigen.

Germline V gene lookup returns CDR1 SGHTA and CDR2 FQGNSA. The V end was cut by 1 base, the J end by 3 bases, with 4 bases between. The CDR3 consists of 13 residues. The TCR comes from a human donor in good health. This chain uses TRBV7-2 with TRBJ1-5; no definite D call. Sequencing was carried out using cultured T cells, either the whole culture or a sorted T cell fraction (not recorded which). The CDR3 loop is CASSLGPNQPQHF. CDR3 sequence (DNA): TGTGCCAGCAGCTTAGGGCCCAATCAGCCCCAGCATTTT.